A selection of T cell receptor beta chains follows, all from one sample in a study of blood T cell repertoires in COVID-19. The protocol was immunoSEQ multiplex PCR, while the TCRdb copy is restricted to in-frame clones and leaves out a portion. The sample lists approximately 27,000 clones, 80% to 90% occurring once. The sequencing sample was made of peripheral blood. The origin of the receptors is a man aged 60 to 69 with acute or convalescent COVID-19. Both conserved end residues are part of each CDR3. Fields, in order: J gene, D gene, clone size, V gene, CDR3 protein, CDR3 DNA. D genes are given only for firm matches. Where a row states a size, it is once, few, many or the class of an expanded clone; other rows omit it.

>TRBJ1-2|TRBD1|.|TRBV6-4
CASSDTDRGRGGYTF
TGTGCCAGCAGTGACACGGACAGGGGGCGCGGGGGCTACACCTTC
>TRBJ1-2|.|few|TRBV6-5
CASNPGLPNYGYTF
TGTGCCAGCAACCCAGGGTTACCTAACTATGGCTACACCTTC
>TRBJ2-7|.|.|TRBV7-7
CARTKQSSYEQYF
TGTGCCAGGACCAAACAGAGCTCCTACGAGCAGTACTTC
>TRBJ1-2|.|.|TRBV9
CASSVVSERGYTF
TGTGCCAGCAGCGTAGTCTCAGAGAGGGGCTACACCTTC
>TRBJ1-4|.|.|TRBV7-9
CASSPLRAGAGSEKLFF
TGTGCCAGCAGCCCCCTTAGGGCAGGGGCTGGGAGTGAAAAACTGTTTTTT
>TRBJ2-2|TRBD1|.|TRBV24-1
CATSDSLGTGGSTGELFF
TGTGCCACCAGTGACTCCCTCGGGACAGGGGGCAGCACCGGGGAGCTGTTTTTT
>TRBJ1-1|.|.|TRBV19
CASSITGKAFF
TGTGCCAGTAGCATAACAGGGAAAGCTTTCTTT
>TRBJ2-2|.|.|TRBV4-1
CASSRLPGDTGELFF
TGCGCCAGCAGCCGTTTACCCGGGGACACCGGGGAGCTGTTTTTT
>TRBJ1-4|.|.|TRBV27
CASSLSRRRGGEKLFF
TGTGCCAGCAGTTTATCACGGAGGAGGGGGGGCGAAAAACTGTTTTTT
>TRBJ1-1|TRBD1|.|TRBV29-1
CSVYNRGSAEAFF
TGCAGCGTATATAACAGGGGTAGCGCTGAAGCTTTCTTT
>TRBJ2-2|TRBD2|.|TRBV4-2
CASSQGTGGVTGELFF
TGTGCCAGCAGCCAAGGGACGGGAGGGGTCACCGGGGAGCTGTTTTTT
>TRBJ1-2|.|once|TRBV28
CASSLFGLGAGGYTF
TGTGCCAGCAGTTTATTTGGTTTAGGGGCTGGTGGCTACACCTTC
>TRBJ2-3|.|.|TRBV5-1
CASSFKPTDTDTQYF
TGCGCCAGCAGCTTTAAACCGACAGACACAGATACGCAGTATTTT
>TRBJ2-1|TRBD1|.|TRBV5-4
CASSLATGVPYNEQFF
TGTGCCAGCAGCTTGGCGACAGGGGTCCCCTACAATGAGCAGTTCTTC
>TRBJ2-1|.|.|TRBV7-2
CASSLGMYNEQFF
TGTGCCAGCAGCCTCGGGATGTACAATGAGCAGTTCTTC
>TRBJ1-1|.|.|TRBV6-4
CASSAGARTEAFF
TGTGCCAGCAGTGCAGGGGCGCGGACTGAAGCTTTCTTT
>TRBJ2-2|.|.|TRBV30
CASSGRSGSGELFF
TGTGCCTCGAGTGGGCGGAGCGGGTCCGGGGAGCTGTTTTTT
>TRBJ2-3|TRBD2|.|TRBV3-1/TRBV3-2
CASSPRLAGSPDTQYF
TGTGCCAGCAGCCCCCGACTAGCGGGTTCCCCCGATACGCAGTATTTT
>TRBJ1-2|.|.|TRBV5-4
CASSLVGLIDYGYTF
TGTGCCAGCAGCTTGGTGGGACTCATTGACTATGGCTACACCTTC
>TRBJ2-1|TRBD1|.|TRBV28
CAAQGRSYNEQFF
TGTGCCGCACAGGGGCGCTCCTACAATGAGCAGTTCTTC
>TRBJ1-5|.|once|TRBV12-3/TRBV12-4
CASSDSVNQPQHF
TGTGCCAGCAGCGACAGTGTTAATCAGCCCCAGCATTTT
>TRBJ1-2|TRBD1|.|TRBV28
CASIRTGTDYGYTF
TGTGCCAGCATCAGGACAGGGACTGACTATGGCTACACCTTC
>TRBJ2-1|.|.|TRBV5-1
CASSLTGSSYNEQFF
TGCGCCAGCAGCTTAACTGGGAGCTCCTACAATGAGCAGTTCTTC
>TRBJ1-1|.|.|TRBV6-5
CASSYGAGNTEAFF
TGTGCCAGCAGTTACGGGGCAGGGAACACTGAAGCTTTCTTT
>TRBJ2-2|TRBD1|.|TRBV10-2
CASRTGGNTGELFF
TGCGCCAGCAGGACAGGGGGGAACACCGGGGAGCTGTTTTTT
>TRBJ2-7|TRBD2|.|TRBV5-1
CASSPGLAGLSSYEQYF
TGCGCCAGCAGCCCCGGACTAGCGGGTCTTTCCTCCTACGAGCAGTACTTC
>TRBJ1-5|TRBD1|.|TRBV11-2
CASSRAGTDNQPQHF
TGTGCCAGCAGCCGAGCCGGGACAGATAATCAGCCCCAGCATTTT
>TRBJ1-2|.|.|TRBV6-6
CASSYGQLYGYTF
TGTGCCAGCAGTTACGGGCAGCTATATGGCTACACCTTC
>TRBJ1-4|.|.|TRBV6-5
CASSPRGLTNEKLFF
TGTGCCAGCAGTCCTCGAGGGCTAACTAATGAAAAACTGTTTTTT
>TRBJ1-6|.|.|TRBV15
CATSRDTVSPLHF
TGTGCCACCAGCAGAGACACAGTTTCACCCCTCCACTTT
>TRBJ1-4|.|.|TRBV28
CATGHYEKLFF
TGTGCCACCGGACATTATGAAAAACTGTTTTTT
>TRBJ1-4|.|.|TRBV27
CASSSGIHSTNEKLFF
TGTGCCAGCAGCTCAGGCATTCATTCAACTAATGAAAAACTGTTTTTT
>TRBJ1-1|.|.|TRBV27
CASSLWATQLTEAFF
TGTGCCAGCAGTTTGTGGGCCACACAGCTCACTGAAGCTTTCTTT
>TRBJ2-5|.|once|TRBV7-2
CASSLWGVEETQYF
TGTGCCAGCAGCTTGTGGGGGGTGGAAGAGACCCAGTACTTC
>TRBJ2-1|.|.|TRBV19
CASTTGGGPYNEQFF
TGTGCCAGTACCACAGGGGGGGGCCCCTACAATGAGCAGTTCTTC
>TRBJ2-4|TRBD1|.|TRBV5-6
CASSLEGQGVNIQYF
TGTGCCAGCAGCTTGGAGGGACAGGGGGTAAACATTCAGTACTTC
>TRBJ2-1|TRBD2|.|TRBV18
CASSQTSGIVNEQFF
TGTGCCAGCTCACAAACGAGCGGGATCGTCAATGAGCAGTTCTTC
>TRBJ1-3|TRBD1|.|TRBV19
CASSIPGQGSGNTIYF
TGTGCCAGTAGTATCCCGGGACAGGGGTCCGGAAACACCATATATTTT
>TRBJ2-1|TRBD2|.|TRBV7-2
CASSRGLADNEQFF
TGTGCCAGCAGCCGGGGACTAGCGGACAATGAGCAGTTCTTC
>TRBJ1-1|TRBD1|.|TRBV28
CASSLQTGGTEAFF
TGTGCCAGCAGTTTGCAAACAGGGGGCACTGAAGCTTTCTTT